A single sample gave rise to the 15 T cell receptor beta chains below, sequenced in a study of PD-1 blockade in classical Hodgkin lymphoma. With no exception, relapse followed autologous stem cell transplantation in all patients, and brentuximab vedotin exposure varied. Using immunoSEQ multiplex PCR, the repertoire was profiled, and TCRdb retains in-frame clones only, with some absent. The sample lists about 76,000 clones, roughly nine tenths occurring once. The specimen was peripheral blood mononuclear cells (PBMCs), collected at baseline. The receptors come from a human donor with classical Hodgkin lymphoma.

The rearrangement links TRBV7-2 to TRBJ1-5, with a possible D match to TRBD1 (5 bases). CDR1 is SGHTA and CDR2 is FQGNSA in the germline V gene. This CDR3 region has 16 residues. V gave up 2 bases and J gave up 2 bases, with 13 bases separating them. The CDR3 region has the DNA TGTGCCAGCAGCTTAAGTGGATCCAGGGGCAATCAGCCCCAGCATTTT. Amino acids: CASSLSGSRGNQPQHF.

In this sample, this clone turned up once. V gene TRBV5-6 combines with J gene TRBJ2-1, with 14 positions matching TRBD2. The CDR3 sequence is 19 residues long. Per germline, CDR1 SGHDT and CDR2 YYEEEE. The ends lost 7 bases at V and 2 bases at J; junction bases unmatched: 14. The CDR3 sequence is CASASVGLAGGRAYNEQFF. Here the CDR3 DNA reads TGTGCCAGCGCCTCCGTTGGACTAGCGGGAGGCCGCGCCTACAATGAGCAGTTCTTC. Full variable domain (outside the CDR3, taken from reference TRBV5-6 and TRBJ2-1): DAGVTQSPTHLIKTRGQQVTLRCSPKSGHDTVSWYQQALGQGPQFIFQYYEEEERQRGNFPDRFSGHQFPNYSSELNVNALLLGDSALYLCASASVGLAGGRAYNEQFFGPGTRLTVL.

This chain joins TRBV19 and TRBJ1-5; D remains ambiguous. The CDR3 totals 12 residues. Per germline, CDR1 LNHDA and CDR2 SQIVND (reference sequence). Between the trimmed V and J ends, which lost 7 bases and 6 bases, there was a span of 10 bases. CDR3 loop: CASTTLGQPQHF. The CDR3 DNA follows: TGTGCCAGTACCACTTTAGGTCAGCCCCAGCATTTT. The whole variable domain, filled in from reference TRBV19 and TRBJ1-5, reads DGGITQSPKYLFRKEGQNVTLSCEQNLNHDAMYWYRQDPGQGLRLIYYSQIVNDFQKGDIAEGYSVSREKKESFPLTVTSAQKNPTAFYLCASTTLGQPQHFGDGTRLSIL.

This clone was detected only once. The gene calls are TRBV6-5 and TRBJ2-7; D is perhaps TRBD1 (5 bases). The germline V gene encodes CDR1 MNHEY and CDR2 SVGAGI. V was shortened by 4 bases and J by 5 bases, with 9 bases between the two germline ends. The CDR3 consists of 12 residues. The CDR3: CASSFQGHEQYF. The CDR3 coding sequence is TGTGCCAGCAGTTTTCAGGGCCACGAGCAGTACTTC.

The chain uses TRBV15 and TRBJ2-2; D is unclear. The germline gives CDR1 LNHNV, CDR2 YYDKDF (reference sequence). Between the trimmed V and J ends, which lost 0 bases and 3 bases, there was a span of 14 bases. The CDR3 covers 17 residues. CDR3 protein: CATSRDGTASDTGELFF. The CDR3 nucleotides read TGTGCCACCAGCAGAGACGGTACAGCGTCGGACACCGGGGAGCTGTTTTTT.

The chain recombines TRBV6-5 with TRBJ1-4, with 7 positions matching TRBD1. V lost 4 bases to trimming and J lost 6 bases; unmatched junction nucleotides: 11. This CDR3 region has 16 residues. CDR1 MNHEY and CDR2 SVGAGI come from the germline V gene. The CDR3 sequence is CASSFKHGTAHEKLFF. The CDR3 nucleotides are TGTGCCAGCAGTTTCAAACACGGGACAGCCCATGAAAAACTGTTTTTT.

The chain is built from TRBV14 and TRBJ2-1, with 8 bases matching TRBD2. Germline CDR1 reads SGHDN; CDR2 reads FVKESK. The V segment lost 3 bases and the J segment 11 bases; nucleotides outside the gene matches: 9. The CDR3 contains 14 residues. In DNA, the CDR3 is TGTGCCAGCAGCCAGGGGGGACTAGTGGGCCAGCAGTTCTTC. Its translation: CASSQGGLVGQQFF.

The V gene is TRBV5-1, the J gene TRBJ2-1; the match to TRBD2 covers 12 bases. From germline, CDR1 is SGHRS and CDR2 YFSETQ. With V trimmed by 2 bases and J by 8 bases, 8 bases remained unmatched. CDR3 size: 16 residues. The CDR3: CASSLPRTSGNDEQFF. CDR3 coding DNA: TGCGCCAGCAGCTTACCCAGGACTAGCGGGAACGATGAGCAGTTCTTC.

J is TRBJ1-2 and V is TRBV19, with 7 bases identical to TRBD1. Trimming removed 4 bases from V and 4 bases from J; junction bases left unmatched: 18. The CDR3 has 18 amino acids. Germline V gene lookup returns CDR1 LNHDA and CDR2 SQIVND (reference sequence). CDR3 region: CASSRDHRDSRIFYGYTF. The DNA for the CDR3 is TGTGCCAGTAGTAGGGACCACCGGGACAGTCGAATCTTCTATGGCTACACCTTC.

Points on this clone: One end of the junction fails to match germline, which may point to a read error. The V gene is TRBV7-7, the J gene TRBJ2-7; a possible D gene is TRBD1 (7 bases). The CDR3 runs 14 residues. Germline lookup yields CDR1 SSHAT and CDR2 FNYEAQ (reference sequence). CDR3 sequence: CASSPDTQGGEQYF. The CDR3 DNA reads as TGTGCTAGCAGCCCGGACACCCAGGGGGGCGAGCAGTACTTC.

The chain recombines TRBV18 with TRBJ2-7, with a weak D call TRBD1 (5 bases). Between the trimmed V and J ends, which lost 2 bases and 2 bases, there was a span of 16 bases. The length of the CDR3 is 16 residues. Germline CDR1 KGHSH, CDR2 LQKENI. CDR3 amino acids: CASSPVLTARPYEQYF. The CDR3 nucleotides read TGTGCCAGCTCACCAGTCCTGACAGCACGTCCCTACGAGCAGTACTTC. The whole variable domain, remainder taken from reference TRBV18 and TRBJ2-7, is NAGVMQNPRHLVRRRGQEARLRCSPMKGHSHVYWYRQLPEEGLKFMVYLQKENIIDESGMPKERFSAEFPKEGPSILRIQQVVRGDSAAYFCASSPVLTARPYEQYFGPGTRLTVT.

CDR3 protein: CASSEGSGRKASYNEQFF. In DNA, the CDR3 is TGTGCCAGCAGTGAAGGTAGCGGGAGAAAGGCTTCCTACAATGAGCAGTTCTTC. The V gene is TRBV25-1, the J gene TRBJ2-1; 9 bases agree with TRBD2. The ends lost 2 bases at V and 1 base at J; junction bases unmatched: 9. CDR3 length: 18 amino acids. Germline CDR1 is MGHDK and CDR2 is SYGVNS.

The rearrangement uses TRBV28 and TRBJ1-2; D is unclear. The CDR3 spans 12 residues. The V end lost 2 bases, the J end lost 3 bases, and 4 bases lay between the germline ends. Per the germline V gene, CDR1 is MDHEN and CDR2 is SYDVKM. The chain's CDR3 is CASSLADYGYTF. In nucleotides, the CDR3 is TGTGCCAGCAGTTTAGCTGACTATGGCTACACCTTC.

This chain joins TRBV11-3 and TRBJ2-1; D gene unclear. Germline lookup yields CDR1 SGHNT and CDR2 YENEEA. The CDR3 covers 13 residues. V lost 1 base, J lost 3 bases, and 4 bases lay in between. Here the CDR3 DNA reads TGTGCCAGCAGCTTAGGGGACTACAATGAGCAGTTCTTC. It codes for CASSLGDYNEQFF.

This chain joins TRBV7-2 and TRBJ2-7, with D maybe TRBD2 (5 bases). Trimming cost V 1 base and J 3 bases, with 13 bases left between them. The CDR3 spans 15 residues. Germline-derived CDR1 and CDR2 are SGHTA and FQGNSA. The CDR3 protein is CASSLVPAEVYEQYF. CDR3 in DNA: TGTGCCAGCAGCTTAGTGCCAGCGGAAGTCTACGAGCAGTACTTC.